This T cell receptor (beta chain) was documented in a study of T cell repertoires in cytomegalovirus infection (dated by TCRdb to the late 2010s). Turning to the overall study: Alongside well-studied HLA-B-restricted epitopes, the peptide stimulations were aimed at recently identified HLA-C-restricted CMV epitopes, whose presentation resists viral immunomodulation. Donor HLA type was relevant to the analysis, as public TCR beta signatures indicated carriage of CMV infection together with the matching HLA type. General conclusions and limits of the study: Cumulative frequency of public TCR beta family members discriminated carriers of CMV infection plus the relevant HLA type in this cohort and an independent approximately 370-donor cohort. The ex vivo response was dominated by HLA-C-restricted CMV-specific TCR beta clonotypes, which also provided the single most frequent clonotype in two of eight donors.

Sequenced on an Illumina HiSeq 1500. TCRdb took the public reads, trimmed them with fastp at Q25, ran MiXCR for clone calling and kept in-frame beta chains. Every entry covers one CDR3 protein and lists the most common genes and DNA from its rows. Within this sample are about 740,000 distinct CDR3 sequences, with about 33% of them counted one time only. The ten largest clones add up to around a sixth of the sample. V drops 0 bases and J drops 4 bases, leaving 6 bases in between. CDR1 is given as LGHNA and CDR2 as YSLEER, both from the germline V gene. The CDR3 measures 13 amino acids from cysteine to phenylalanine. The retained sequence is limited to the CDR3, 39 bases, with the frame set at the first base. Read against the paper, the sample's treatment or condition label means: in vitro stimulation with specific CMV peptide epitopes to enrich CMV-specific T cells. Only a few counts were recorded for this clonotype. The clone's antigen remains unknown. Qualities for individual bases were not recorded, and no much larger clone is one base off.

The material was cultured PBMCs, obtained from culture after CMV antigen stimulation. This chain is built from TRBV4-3 and TRBJ1-1; the D gene cannot be resolved reliably. This sequence originates from a human donor in good health (CMV status not recorded). Some clones in this sample may be carry-over from other donors' samples. CDR3 protein: CASSQEWGTEAFF. The DNA sequence reads TGCGCCAGCAGCCAAGAGTGGGGCACTGAAGCTTTCTTT.